Given below is one T cell receptor (beta chain) in context. TCRdb keeps only in-frame clones here, not all; method: immunoSEQ multiplex PCR. This table holds over 120,000 clones, 70% to 90% found once. These data come from a study of radiation and T cells in renal cell carcinoma. Described time point: baseline pretreatment blood. Specified treatment: 15 Gy SBRT to primary tumor, nephrectomy 4 weeks later. The CDR3 contains 14 residues. J was trimmed by 8 bases and V by 6 bases; bases with no gene match: 4. The germline CDR1 and CDR2 sequences are SEHNR and FQNEAQ (reference sequence). The rearrangement joins TRBV7-9 to TRBJ1-4; TRBD1 matches 12 bases. The starting material was blood, obtained from a patient whose treatment included radiotherapy and nephrectomy. This TCR derives from a woman aged 45-65 years with renal cell carcinoma. CDR3 residues: CASRAGTGGEKLFF. The CDR3 DNA is TGTGCCAGCAGGGCCGGGACAGGGGGCGAAAAACTGTTTTTT.